Sequencing of this T cell receptor (beta chain) was carried out in a study of T-cell memory formation after mild COVID-19. In this sample, this clonotype turned up a few times. This CDR3 spans 12 amino acids. Trimming stripped 5 bases from V and 4 bases from J, with 9 bases between. CDR1 is MNHEY, CDR2 SVGEGT, per germline. TCRdb passed the 5' RACE reads through MiXCR, listing each CDR3 protein once. The repertoire includes about 29,000 distinct CDR3 sequences, about 15% of them detected once, and around 1.4% sits in the top ten. The sequence came from an adult who had mild COVID-19 (a few samples of this study predate the infection). Cell type and time point are not known. Sequencing was done on a sample of PBMCs or a T cell subset sorted from them (not recorded which). This chain connects TRBV6-2 or TRBV6-3 to TRBJ2-7; D gene unclear. The CDR3 loop is CASSIDRYEQYF. DNA of the CDR3: TGTGCCAGCAGTATCGACCGGTACGAGCAGTACTTC.